What follows is one TCR beta chain and its context. What it binds is unknown. Germline V lookup: CDR1 SGHAT, CDR2 FQNNGV. This CDR3 is 15 amino acids long. V dropped 1 base and J dropped 4 bases, with 12 bases sitting between them. Naive CD4 T cells were sorted as CD45RO-negative, CD62L-positive. This sample is drawn from a study of human versus mouse CDR3 diversity and MHC coevolution. Overall study: immunoSEQ was reported to reach one in 200,000 T cells sensitivity.

Measured with immunoSEQ multiplex PCR; TCRdb has only the in-frame clones, and not every one. The data contain tens of thousands of clones, about 93% of them singletons. Study-level findings and limits: Clonal inequality was lowest in most of the three human donors. Humans had the largest estimated TCR beta repertoire, 1.5 million to 2 million clonotypes.

Source material: naive CD4+ T cells from blood. The subset here: CD45RO-negative CD62L-positive naive CD4 T cells. The origin of this receptor is a person between 30 and 69 years old in good health. The chain combines TRBV11-2 with TRBJ2-3; TRBD1 is a possible D gene (6 bases). CDR3 residues: CASSLGAGVPDTQYF. The CDR3 DNA sequence: TGTGCCAGCAGCTTAGGGGCAGGGGTCCCAGATACGCAGTATTTT.